The next 15 T cell receptor beta chains were all read from a single sample in a study of cytomegalovirus exposure and HLA in healthy donors. PCR involved 60 Vbeta and 13 Jbeta primers. The method was immunoSEQ multiplex PCR; TCRdb's version includes in-frame clones alone and lacks a portion of them. The sample includes about 190,000 clones, approximately 70% of them seen just once. Sequenced: PBMCs. The receptor source for this set is a woman between 25 and 40 years old in good health and CMV-seropositive.

This clone showed up just a few times. This chain uses TRBV28 with TRBJ2-4, with 7 bases matching TRBD2. Germline V CDR1 and CDR2: MDHEN, SYDVKM. This CDR3 region has 14 residues. V was pared by 2 bases and J by 7 bases, with 5 bases of the junction left unmatched. CDR3 sequence reads: CASSLRGVGNIQYF. Written as DNA, the CDR3 is TGTGCCAGCAGTTTACGGGGGGTTGGGAACATTCAGTACTTC.

This CDR3 is CASSASGYEQYF. The CDR3 nucleotides read TGTGCCAGTAGTGCTAGCGGCTACGAGCAGTACTTC. V gene TRBV19 combines with J gene TRBJ2-7, with TRBD2 identical over 7 bases. Germline V gene data show CDR1 as LNHDA and CDR2 as SQIVND (reference sequence). The trim removed 5 bases at V and 3 bases at J, leaving 1 base unmatched. The CDR3 is 12 amino acids.

The rearrangement joins TRBV19 to TRBJ2-3; a possible D gene is TRBD2 (5 bases). The V and J ends lost 7 bases and 5 bases respectively, with 13 bases between them. The CDR3 runs to 13 residues. Germline CDR1 is LNHDA and CDR2 is SQIVND (reference sequence). Here the CDR3 DNA reads TGTGCCAGTAAGACCCCAGAGGGAGATACGCAGTATTTT. It is translated as CASKTPEGDTQYF.

J is TRBJ2-7 and V is TRBV7-9; 7 bases map to TRBD2. The CDR3 is 16 amino acids. Trimming removed 5 bases from V and 4 bases from J; junction bases left unmatched: 14. Looked up from germline, CDR1 is SEHNR and CDR2 is FQNEAQ (reference sequence). CDR3 sequence reads: CASSRGREGRSYEQYF. The CDR3 bases are TGTGCCAGCAGCCGAGGGAGGGAGGGTCGAAGTTACGAGCAGTACTTC.

J is TRBJ2-7 and V is TRBV19; 11 nucleotides match TRBD2. The CDR3 is 15 residues long. Germline loops: CDR1 LNHDA, CDR2 SQIVND (reference sequence). The V segment lost 1 base and the J segment 7 bases; nucleotides outside the gene matches: 6. The CDR3 here is CASSIGLAGGYEQYF. CDR3 nucleotide sequence: TGTGCCAGTAGTATAGGCCTAGCGGGAGGTTATGAGCAGTACTTC.

The chain joins TRBV6-6 to TRBJ2-1; D gene uncertain. Per the germline V gene, CDR1 is MNHNY and CDR2 is SVGAGI (reference sequence). The CDR3 runs 14 residues. The V end lost 2 bases, the J end lost 5 bases, and 10 bases lay between the germline ends. The CDR3 coding sequence is TGTGCCAGCAGTTACGCACCTACCGACAATGAGCAGTTCTTC. Its translation is CASSYAPTDNEQFF.

This clone was detected only a few times. This sequence joins TRBV4-2 and TRBJ2-7; D remains ambiguous. The CDR3 has 13 amino acids. Per germline, CDR1 LGHNA and CDR2 YNFKEQ. V lost 4 bases to trimming and J lost 3 bases, with 10 bases between them. The CDR3 DNA reads TGTGCCAGCAGCCCTTCACCCTACTACGAGCAGTACTTC. Its protein product is CASSPSPYYEQYF.

This chain joins TRBV4-2 and TRBJ1-4, with TRBD1 identical over 7 bases. The V and J ends lost 3 bases and 3 bases, in that order; junction bases with no gene match: 4. Germline lookup yields CDR1 LGHNA and CDR2 YNFKEQ. The CDR3 contains 15 residues. CDR3 region: CASSQGQLANEKLFF. The CDR3, as DNA: TGTGCCAGCAGCCAGGGACAGTTGGCTAATGAAAAACTGTTTTTT.

The chain links TRBV5-1 to TRBJ1-1, with D maybe TRBD1 (5 bases). Trimming took off 1 base at V and 1 base at J, with 5 bases between the two ends. There are 13 residues in the CDR3. Germline lookup yields CDR1 SGHRS and CDR2 YFSETQ. CDR3 bases: TGCGCCAGCAGCTTGACAGGGAACACTGAAGCTTTCTTT. Amino acids: CASSLTGNTEAFF.

The chain uses TRBV11-2 and TRBJ2-1; D perhaps matches TRBD2 (5 bases). Germline loops: CDR1 SGHAT, CDR2 FQNNGV. The CDR3 extends over 16 amino acids. V gave up 5 bases and J gave up 3 bases, with 17 bases separating them. The CDR3: CASSPIIGLNYNEQFF. The CDR3 region has the DNA TGTGCCAGCAGCCCGATAATCGGACTTAACTACAATGAGCAGTTCTTC.

Only one count was recorded for this clone. J is TRBJ2-1 and V is TRBV7-9; 7 bases line up with TRBD1. J was trimmed by 5 bases and V by 8 bases; bases with no gene match: 9. The germline gives CDR1 SEHNR, CDR2 FQNEAQ (reference sequence). The CDR3 is 14 residues long. DNA of the CDR3: TGTGCCAGCGGCTGGGACAGCCATGACAATGAGCAGTTCTTC. Translated: CASGWDSHDNEQFF. The full variable domain, its missing parts supplied by reference TRBV7-9 and TRBJ2-1, is DTGVSQNPRHKITKRGQNVTFRCDPISEHNRLYWYRQTLGQGPEFLTYFQNEAQLEKSRLLSDRFSAERPKGSFSTLEIQRTEQGDSAMYLCASGWDSHDNEQFFGPGTRLTVL.

J is TRBJ2-1 and V is TRBV6-5; 8 nucleotides match TRBD1. V shed 5 bases, J shed 10 bases, and the junction held 13 bases outside the gene matches. CDR1 and CDR2 (germline): MNHEY, SVGAGI. This CDR3 comprises 15 residues. DNA for the CDR3: TGTGCCAGCAGTCCCCCCGGGACAGGAGTTACCGAGCAGTTCTTC. This translates into CASSPPGTGVTEQFF.

V is TRBV6-1 and J is TRBJ1-3; TRBD1 matches 10 bases. There are 15 residues in the CDR3. Germline V gene sequence: CDR1 MNHNS, CDR2 SASEGT. V shed 3 bases, J shed 4 bases, and the junction held 3 bases outside the gene matches. CDR3 bases: TGTGCCAGCAGTGAGGGACAGGGGAGCGGAAACACCATATATTTT. This sequence encodes CASSEGQGSGNTIYF.

Here the CDR3 DNA reads TGTGCCAGTAGTCCAGCGGGTGCCAGCTCCTACGAGCAGTACTTC. This codes for CASSPAGASSYEQYF. The chain employs TRBV19 and TRBJ2-7, with D maybe TRBD2 (6 bases). This CDR3 contains 15 residues. The V and J ends lost 5 bases and 0 bases respectively, with 14 bases between them. Germline V lookup: CDR1 LNHDA, CDR2 SQIVND (reference sequence).

This clone was detected a few times. DNA of the CDR3: TGTGCCAGCGGCTCCTGGAGCGAGCAGTACTTC. Protein product: CASGSWSEQYF. This rearrangement joins TRBV25-1 to TRBJ2-7; D is unclear. This CDR3 has 11 amino acids. Germline CDR1 MGHDK, CDR2 SYGVNS. V lost 8 bases and J lost 6, with 11 bases in between.